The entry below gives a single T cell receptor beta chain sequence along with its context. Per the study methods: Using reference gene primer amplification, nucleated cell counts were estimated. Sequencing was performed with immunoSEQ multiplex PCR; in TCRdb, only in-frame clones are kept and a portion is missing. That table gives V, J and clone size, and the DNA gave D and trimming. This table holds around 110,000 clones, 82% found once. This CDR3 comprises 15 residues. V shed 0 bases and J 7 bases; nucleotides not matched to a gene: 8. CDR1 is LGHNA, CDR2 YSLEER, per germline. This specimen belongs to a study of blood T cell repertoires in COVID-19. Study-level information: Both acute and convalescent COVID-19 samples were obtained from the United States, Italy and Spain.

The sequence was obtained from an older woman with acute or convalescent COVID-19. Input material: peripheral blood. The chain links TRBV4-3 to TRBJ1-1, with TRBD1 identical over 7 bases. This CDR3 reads CASSQDLGRGIEAFF. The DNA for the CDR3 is TGCGCCAGCAGCCAAGATCTAGGCAGGGGGATTGAAGCTTTCTTT.